Each of the 14 T cell receptor beta chains below was sequenced from the same sample in a study of T cell repertoires in cytomegalovirus infection. TCRdb redid the calling of the reads with MiXCR, one entry per CDR3 protein. The sample holds some 900,000 distinct CDR3 sequences, 32% seen once. Their recognized antigens are unknown. This sample comprised cultured CD8+ T cells from PBMCs, obtained from culture after CMV antigen stimulation. These receptors came from a human donor in good health (CMV status not recorded). Some clones in this sample may be carry-over from other donors' samples.

This clonotype was observed a handful of times. The chain links TRBV6-2 or TRBV6-3 to TRBJ2-1; TRBD1 agrees at 8 bases. CDR1 and CDR2 (germline): MNHEY, SVGEGT. With 7 bases clipped from V and 8 bases from J, the junction kept 7 bases outside the gene matches. This CDR3 comprises 13 residues. DNA for the CDR3: TGTGCCAGCAAAGGACAGGGTCTCGATGAGCAGTTCTTC. As protein: CASKGQGLDEQFF.

This clonotype has a count of ten or more. The chain recombines TRBV29-1 with TRBJ1-2; no reliable D call. Germline CDR1 reads SQVTM; CDR2 reads ANQGSEA. The CDR3 is made up of 12 amino acids. Trimming removed 3 bases at V and 8 bases at J, with 13 bases between. CDR3 DNA sequence: TGCAGCGTTGAGGTCGTAGGGCGAGGCTACACCTTC. Translated: CSVEVVGRGYTF.

The V call is TRBV7-6, the J call TRBJ1-1; 8 nucleotides match TRBD1. This CDR3 is 14 amino acids long. V lost 5 bases and J lost 4; bases outside the gene matches: 6. Germline-derived CDR1 and CDR2 are SGHVS and FNYEAQ. The CDR3 coding sequence is TGTGCCAGCAGCAAAGGACAGGGTACCACTGAAGCTTTCTTT. Amino acid sequence: CASSKGQGTTEAFF.

The chain uses TRBV4-2 and TRBJ1-1; 8 bases line up with TRBD1. CDR3 length equals 16 residues. CDR1 and CDR2 (germline): LGHNA, YNFKEQ. With 4 bases clipped from V and 4 bases from J, the junction kept 11 bases outside the gene matches. This chain's CDR3 is CASSPSAGGAGTEAFF. The CDR3 DNA follows: TGTGCCAGCAGCCCGTCTGCAGGGGGCGCGGGCACTGAAGCTTTCTTT.

This clonotype occurred many times. The gene calls are TRBV7-2 and TRBJ1-4; D might be TRBD1 (6 bases). The CDR3 has 15 residues. Germline V gene data show CDR1 as SGHTA and CDR2 as FQGNSA. V lost 5 bases and J lost 8, with 18 bases in between. In DNA form, the CDR3 reads TGTGCCAGCAGCCAACGGGGTACAGGGCGGGAAAAACTGTTTTTT. Its translation is CASSQRGTGREKLFF.

The sample holds a few counts of this clonotype. V is TRBV7-6 and J is TRBJ2-3, with D unresolved. Germline V gene data show CDR1 as SGHVS and CDR2 as FNYEAQ. The CDR3 totals 14 residues. V gave up 1 base and J gave up 8 bases, with 13 bases separating them. Here the CDR3 DNA reads TGTGCCAGCAGCTTAGAGGTAGAGGCCGTTACGCAGTATTTT. Protein: CASSLEVEAVTQYF. Full variable domain (remainder filled in from reference TRBV7-6 and TRBJ2-3): GAGVSQSPRYKVTKRGQDVALRCDPISGHVSLYWYRQALGQGPEFLTYFNYEAQQDKSGLPNDRFSAERPEGSISTLTIQRTEQRDSAMYRCASSLEVEAVTQYFGPGTRLTVL.

V is TRBV19 and J is TRBJ1-1; D perhaps matches TRBD1 (5 bases). There are 16 residues in the CDR3. CDR1 LNHDA and CDR2 SQIVND come from the germline V gene (reference sequence). V was shortened by 9 bases and J by 4 bases, with 24 bases between the two germline ends. CDR3 coding DNA: TGTGCCAGCCTCCCGTCAGCCGTCAAGGGGTTCACTGAAGCTTTCTTT. Its protein is CASLPSAVKGFTEAFF. The full variable domain, its missing parts supplied by reference TRBV19 and TRBJ1-1, is DGGITQSPKYLFRKEGQNVTLSCEQNLNHDAMYWYRQDPGQGLRLIYYSQIVNDFQKGDIAEGYSVSREKKESFPLTVTSAQKNPTAFYLCASLPSAVKGFTEAFFGQGTRLTVV.

The rearrangement joins TRBV7-9 to TRBJ2-1; D possibly matches TRBD1 or TRBD2 (5 bases each). Trimming left V 3 bases short and J 8 bases short, with 17 bases between. The CDR3 length is 15 residues. In germline, CDR1 is SEHNR, CDR2 FQNEAQ (reference sequence). CDR3 sequence reads: CASSFPGTAVDEQFF. The DNA of the CDR3 is TGTGCCAGCAGCTTCCCCGGGACGGCTGTTGATGAGCAGTTCTTC.

This clonotype was detected many times. The chain couples TRBV7-9 to TRBJ1-1; D remains unclear. Germline CDR1 reads SEHNR; CDR2 reads FQNEAQ (reference sequence). The V gene lost 4 bases and the J gene lost 4 bases, with 13 bases spanning the gap. There are 14 residues in the CDR3. CDR3 protein: CASSSDPEGTEAFF. DNA of the CDR3: TGTGCCAGCAGCTCAGATCCGGAGGGCACTGAAGCTTTCTTT.

This clonotype was found a few times. The V and J genes are TRBV15 and TRBJ1-5; the D is unclear. Per the germline V gene, CDR1 is LNHNV and CDR2 is YYDKDF (reference sequence). The CDR3 has 15 amino acids. With 0 bases removed from V and 3 bases from J, the gap between germline ends came to 9 bases. The CDR3: CATSRDWQDNQPQHF. The CDR3 DNA reads as TGTGCCACCAGCAGAGATTGGCAGGACAATCAGCCCCAGCATTTT.

The sample holds many counts of this clonotype. This chain links TRBV7-6 with TRBJ1-1, with D maybe TRBD1 (5 bases). Germline loops: CDR1 SGHVS, CDR2 FNYEAQ. Trimming took off 5 bases at V and 6 bases at J, with 22 bases between the two ends. The CDR3 covers 16 residues. The CDR3, as DNA: TGTGCCAGCAGCCCAAGTCGGGGCCCCCCGGTCCCTGAAGCTTTCTTT. Protein product: CASSPSRGPPVPEAFF.

This rearrangement joins TRBV6-5 to TRBJ1-1; D unclear. The CDR3 has 14 residues. V dropped 7 bases and J dropped 5 bases, with 17 bases sitting between them. In germline, CDR1 is MNHEY, CDR2 SVGAGI. The CDR3 DNA reads TGTGCCAGCAACTACCGGAGCAGGAAAACTGAAGCTTTCTTT. Residues: CASNYRSRKTEAFF.

This clonotype appeared a single time. V usage is TRBV7-6 and J usage is TRBJ1-5, with a possible D match to TRBD1 (6 bases). Germline V CDR1 and CDR2: SGHVS, FNYEAQ. CDR3 size: 15 residues. The V end lost 3 bases, the J end lost 3 bases, and 12 bases lay between the germline ends. CDR3 amino acids: CASSLLGGPNQPQHF. The CDR3 DNA is TGTGCCAGCAGCTTGTTGGGGGGCCCCAATCAGCCCCAGCATTTT.

The chain has TRBV5-5 and TRBJ1-1; D unresolved. The germline CDR1 and CDR2 sequences are SGHKS and YYEKEE (reference sequence). The V end was cut by 0 bases, the J end by 5 bases, with 5 bases between. The CDR3 sequence is 12 residues long. DNA for the CDR3: TGTGCCAGCAGCTTGGTATGGACTGAAGCTTTCTTT. Amino acids: CASSLVWTEAFF.